The 29 T cell receptor beta chains below come from one sample, sequenced in a study of T cells expressing NK-cell markers. Reanalyzing the 5' RACE reads, TCRdb keeps one entry per CDR3 protein, without DNA. Its listing shows around 260,000 distinct CDR3 sequences. The sample was blood T cells: a sorted CD56 or NKG2C T cell subset, CD4+ or CD8+ T cells, or bulk PBMC T cells (not recorded which). The receptor set was obtained from a woman aged 18 to 75 in good health.

V gene TRBV20-1 combines with J gene TRBJ1-1. Looked up from germline, CDR1 is DFQATT and CDR2 is SNEGSKA (reference sequence). The CDR3 is made up of 12 amino acids. CDR3 sequence reads: CSARKETTEAFF.

The chain carries TRBV14 and TRBJ1-1; absent DNA, TCRdb's TRBD1 call cannot be checked. The CDR3 runs 15 residues. The germline V gene encodes CDR1 SGHDN and CDR2 FVKESK. The CDR3 sequence: CASSPPGTVNTEAFF. Full variable domain (remainder filled in from reference TRBV14 and TRBJ1-1): EAGVTQFPSHSVIEKGQTVTLRCDPISGHDNLYWYRRVMGKEIKFLLHFVKESKQDESGMPNNRFLAERTGGTYSTLKVQPAELEDSGVYFCASSPPGTVNTEAFFGQGTRLTVV.

The V and J genes are TRBV7-3 and TRBJ1-2. The CDR3 spans 14 residues. CDR1 and CDR2 from the germline V gene are SGHTA and FQGTGA. This chain's CDR3 is CASSPTREGYGYTF.

The chain links TRBV5-4 to TRBJ2-5; TCRdb's assignment of TRBD2 cannot be checked, as there is no DNA. Per germline, CDR1 SGHNT and CDR2 YYREEE (reference sequence). CDR3 length equals 13 residues. This chain's CDR3 is CASSLAAGETQYF. The entire variable domain, with the rest obtained from reference TRBV5-4 and TRBJ2-5, is as follows: ETGVTQSPTHLIKTRGQQVTLRCSSQSGHNTVSWYQQALGQGPQFIFQYYREEENGRGNFPPRFSGLQFPNYSSELNVNALELDDSALYLCASSLAAGETQYFGPGTRLLVL.

V usage is TRBV4-2 and J usage is TRBJ2-3; the D call of TRBD2 rests on TCRdb alone, since no DNA is present to check it. The CDR3 is 19 residues long. CDR1 and CDR2 (germline): LGHNA, YNFKEQ. The CDR3 reads CASSQEGTSGRAGVDTQYF.

The rearrangement links TRBV18 to TRBJ2-3; TCRdb gives TRBD1 as the D gene, but with no DNA this cannot be confirmed. The CDR3 is 14 amino acids. Germline V CDR1 and CDR2: KGHSH, LQKENI. The CDR3 is CATRSSGHTDTQYF.

The chain joins TRBV6-5 to TRBJ1-4; TCRdb's D call of TRBD1 is untestable without DNA. The CDR3 is made up of 15 amino acids. Germline assignment: CDR1 MNHEY and CDR2 SVGAGI. CDR3 sequence: CASSSSGTGLAQLFF.

V gene TRBV18 combines with J gene TRBJ2-1; TCRdb gives TRBD2 as the D gene, but with no DNA this cannot be confirmed. The V gene's germline CDR1 is KGHSH and CDR2 LQKENI. This CDR3 spans 16 amino acids. CDR3 sequence: CASSQPLTSGSDEQFF.

This sequence joins TRBV29-1 and TRBJ2-1. Germline loops: CDR1 SQVTM, CDR2 ANQGSEA. The CDR3 length is 13 residues. The CDR3: CSVSSNSYNEQFF.

This chain links TRBV25-1 with TRBJ1-1. Per germline, CDR1 MGHDK and CDR2 SYGVNS. This CDR3 has 17 amino acids. Here the CDR3 reads CASSEWGGGILNTEAFF.

The V call is TRBV2, the J call TRBJ2-5; TCRdb's D call, TRBD2, is unchecked because there is no DNA. The CDR3 consists of 15 residues. The germline V gene encodes CDR1 SNHLY and CDR2 FYNNEI. The CDR3 sequence: CASDSGLAKKETQYF.

The CDR3 region is CASSLQGAATYEQYF. The chain uses TRBV5-1 and TRBJ2-7; no DNA is available, so the TRBD1 call from TCRdb remains unchecked. The CDR3 is 15 amino acids. Germline CDR1 and CDR2: SGHRS and YFSETQ.

This chain joins TRBV7-2 and TRBJ1-4; checking the TCRdb D call of TRBD1 is not possible without DNA. Per the germline V gene, CDR1 is SGHTA and CDR2 is FQGNSA. The CDR3 totals 15 residues. CDR3 residues: CASKTSGTGNEKLFF.

The chain is built from TRBV5-1 and TRBJ2-5. This CDR3 is 14 amino acids long. In germline, CDR1 is SGHRS, CDR2 YFSETQ. CDR3: CASSSGQPQETQYF.

This CDR3 reads CASSLVGGPNEKLFF. V gene TRBV4-3 combines with J gene TRBJ1-4; TCRdb indicates TRBD1, and absent DNA this call remains unverified. CDR1 is LGHNA, CDR2 YSLEER, per germline. This CDR3 is built from 15 residues.

The chain combines TRBV7-2 with TRBJ1-1. Germline V gene lookup returns CDR1 SGHTA and CDR2 FQGNSA. The CDR3 is made up of 13 amino acids. CDR3 sequence: CASSLAITTEAFF.

The rearrangement uses TRBV29-1 and TRBJ2-5; the TCRdb D gene call, TRBD1, has no DNA to confirm it. The CDR3 spans 11 residues. The germline gives CDR1 SQVTM, CDR2 ANQGSEA. CDR3 amino acids: CSVVPRGTQYF.

The chain couples TRBV7-2 to TRBJ2-1; TCRdb outputs TRBD1, but without DNA this stays unchecked. CDR1 is SGHTA, CDR2 FQGNSA, per germline. The CDR3 has 14 residues. The CDR3 loop reads CASSLMGQYNEQFF.

The V gene is TRBV5-1, the J gene TRBJ2-1; absent DNA, TCRdb's TRBD1 call cannot be checked. The germline V gene encodes CDR1 SGHRS and CDR2 YFSETQ. The CDR3 length is 12 residues. CDR3 sequence: CASSHPGQSPFF.

V gene TRBV6-5 combines with J gene TRBJ2-2. Germline V lookup: CDR1 MNHEY, CDR2 SVGAGI. The CDR3 has 15 residues. CDR3 sequence reads: CASSYKTANTGELFF.

The V call is TRBV20-1, the J call TRBJ2-1; the TRBD2 assignment by TCRdb is unverifiable without DNA. The CDR3 length is 14 residues. The germline gives CDR1 DFQATT, CDR2 SNEGSKA (reference sequence). CDR3 region: CSATDTGGYNEQFF.

The rearrangement uses TRBV12-3 or TRBV12-4 and TRBJ2-7. The CDR3 loop spans 13 amino acids. The CDR3 region is CASSLVDLYEQYF.

The chain employs TRBV4-3 and TRBJ2-2. The CDR3 is 15 residues long. Germline-derived CDR1 and CDR2 are LGHNA and YSLEER. CDR3 sequence: CASSHLTANTGELFF.

J is TRBJ1-2 and V is TRBV20-1; TCRdb's assignment of TRBD1 cannot be checked, as there is no DNA. This CDR3 is built from 12 residues. The germline CDR1 and CDR2 sequences are DFQATT and SNEGSKA (reference sequence). CDR3 amino acids: CSVSGPNYGYTF.

This chain joins TRBV20-1 and TRBJ2-5; the TCRdb D gene call, TRBD2, has no DNA to confirm it. This CDR3 comprises 16 residues. Germline V gene lookup returns CDR1 DFQATT and CDR2 SNEGSKA (reference sequence). The CDR3 reads CSARTPGTSGVETQYF.

This chain links TRBV4-3 with TRBJ2-1; the D gene TCRdb calls, TRBD1, cannot be checked with no DNA. The germline gives CDR1 LGHNA, CDR2 YSLEER. The CDR3 is made up of 15 amino acids. CDR3 protein: CASSQDGTAYNEQFF.

The chain joins TRBV6-5 to TRBJ1-2; TCRdb lists TRBD1, though no DNA is available to test this call. Germline V gene lookup returns CDR1 MNHEY and CDR2 SVGAGI. The CDR3 length is 15 residues. CDR3 protein: CASSYGGGSNYGYTF.

The chain recombines TRBV6-2 or TRBV6-3 with TRBJ1-5. Germline assignment: CDR1 MNHEY and CDR2 SVGEGT. The CDR3 covers 15 residues. CDR3 sequence reads: CASRFRGEPGQPQHF.

This chain uses TRBV5-1 with TRBJ2-2; TCRdb selects TRBD1, and the lack of DNA leaves this call unchecked. Germline V CDR1 and CDR2: SGHRS, YFSETQ. The CDR3 is 14 residues long. The CDR3 is CASSSTGDPGELFF. Variable domain in full (rest from reference TRBV5-1 and TRBJ2-2): KAGVTQTPRYLIKTRGQQVTLSCSPISGHRSVSWYQQTPGQGLQFLFEYFSETQRNKGNFPGRFSGRQFSNSRSEMNVSTLELGDSALYLCASSSTGDPGELFFGEGSRLTVL.